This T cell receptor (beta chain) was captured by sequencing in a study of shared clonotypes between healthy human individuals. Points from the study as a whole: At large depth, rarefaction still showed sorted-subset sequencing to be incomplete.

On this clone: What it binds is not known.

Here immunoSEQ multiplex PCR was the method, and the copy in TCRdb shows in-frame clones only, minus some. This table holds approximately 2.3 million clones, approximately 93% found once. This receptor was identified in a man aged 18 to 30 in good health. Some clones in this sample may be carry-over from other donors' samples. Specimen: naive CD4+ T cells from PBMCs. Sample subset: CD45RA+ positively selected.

The CDR3 loop is CASTTSAAEGTGELFF. The CDR3 DNA reads TGTGCCAGCACCACATCCGCGGCGGAGGGGACCGGGGAGCTGTTTTTT. The rearrangement joins TRBV7-9 to TRBJ2-2; TRBD2 might be the D (6 bases). V lost 7 bases, J lost 5 bases, and 20 bases lay in between. CDR3 length: 16 amino acids. Per the germline V gene, CDR1 is SEHNR and CDR2 is FQNEAQ (reference sequence). The whole variable domain, filled in from reference TRBV7-9 and TRBJ2-2, reads DTGVSQNPRHKITKRGQNVTFRCDPISEHNRLYWYRQTLGQGPEFLTYFQNEAQLEKSRLLSDRFSAERPKGSFSTLEIQRTEQGDSAMYLCASTTSAAEGTGELFFGEGSRLTVL.